This TCR beta chain was captured by sequencing in a study of T cells after yellow fever vaccination (dated by TCRdb to about 2019). Study-wide context: The SMART-Seq v4 Ultra Low Input RNA kit was used to prepare libraries from fractions with low cell numbers. To track T-cell clones before and after primary and booster YFV17D yellow fever vaccination, bulk TCR alpha and beta repertoires were sequenced longitudinally. Blood was collected at multiple timepoints before and after primary and secondary immunization, and bulk PBMC replicates and cell subsets were isolated. Two healthy male donors made up the cohort, one aged 18 to 29 years and the other aged 30 to 40 years. Overall study results and their limits: A small fraction of clonotypes appeared in both the CD4 and CD8 compartments, likely as a result of convergent recombination. Because abundant contaminating clonotypes from the bulk population could be contained in FACS-sorted repertoires, computational filtering was required. The secondary T-cell response was found to be weaker but faster than the primary response, with a peak reached on day 5 rather than on day 15. Because the study included only two donors, the extent to which the findings can be generalized is limited. After the booster, most of the clones that had expanded following primary vaccination were detected again (roughly 96% of CD4 and around nine tenths of CD8), which suggests that memory was broadly maintained.

From cysteine to phenylalanine, the CDR3 is 14 amino acids long. Solely the CDR3 DNA is kept, with 42 bases framed from the first base. CDR1 and CDR2 are read off the germline V gene (reference sequence) as DFQATT and SNEGSKA. The treatment or condition label, read with the paper, signifies: live attenuated yellow fever vaccine strain. At each blood-draw timepoint, two biological replicates of bulk PBMCs were collected. PBMCs were isolated from peripheral blood using a standard Ficoll-Paque protocol. TriZol was used to extract RNA from bulk PBMCs, CD4 and CD8 fractions, and dextramer-positive and dextramer-negative fractions. TCR cDNA was made using 5'RACE template switching, a step that added a universal primer site and unique molecular identifiers. cDNA synthesis was primed from both the TCR alpha and TCR beta constant segments. Library amplification used two PCR steps, and the second PCR step added sample barcodes and sequencing adapters. Sequencing of the libraries was done on either Illumina HiSeq 2500 (2x100 bp) or NovaSeq (2x150 bp). Under the source paper's analysis protocol: Demultiplexing of reads and collapsing into UMI consensus sequences were performed with MIGEC, and V(D)J alignment was carried out with MiXCR. Vaccine-responding clonotypes were identified with edgeR using replicate PBMC samples, with FDR below 0.01 and a log2 fold change above 5 up to day 15 being required. Each bulk clonotype received a CD4 or CD8 identity based on whether the sequenced CD4 or CD8 repertoire contained that clonotype at higher abundance. TCRdb itself trimmed the public reads at Q25 with fastp, ran MiXCR and retained productive beta chains. Identical CDR3 proteins give one entry, which carries the most common genes and DNA. TCRdb, not the authors, supplied the V and J calls. This sample comprises 450,000 to 650,000 distinct CDR3 sequences, 21% of them detected only once. The ten largest clones add up to about a sixth of the sample.

A remark on this clonotype: There is no known antigen for this receptor. A read error may account for a junction end that differs from germline.

The chain uses TRBV20-1 and TRBJ2-6; the D gene is possibly TRBD1 or TRBD2, with 5 bases matching each. Source: PBMCs, taken approximately 20 days after the first yellow fever vaccination. The sequence derives from a man aged 18 to 29 who received the YFV17D yellow fever vaccine. The CDR3 region reads CCGGQGSGANVLTF. The sequenced DNA: TGCTGTGGGGGTCAGGGCTCTGGCGCCAACGTCCTGACTTTC.